One and the same sample provided the 26 T cell receptor beta chains below, sequenced in a study of OX40 agonist ivuxolimab in advanced cancers. Some clones are missing from TCRdb's copy, which holds only in-frame ones; the method was immunoSEQ multiplex PCR. The table shows 20,000 to 25,000 clones, with roughly 70% occurring only once. Sequencing was performed on CD4+ or CD8+ T cells sorted from blood, taken in a trial of the OX40 agonist ivuxolimab. These receptors all come from an adult with an advanced solid tumor such as melanoma, head and neck, liver or kidney cancer.

Comment on this clone: At one boundary the junction diverges from the germline segment, which might be a read error. The chain employs TRBV7-9 and TRBJ2-3, with D perhaps TRBD2 (6 bases). This CDR3 comprises 13 residues. CDR1 is SEHNR, CDR2 FQNEAQ, per germline (reference sequence). Here the CDR3 reads CASTLSGADTQYF. Here the CDR3 DNA reads TGTGCCAGCACCTTATCGGGGGCAGATACGCAGTATTTT.

In its sample, this clone was seen a few times. The genes are TRBV5-5 and TRBJ2-5; no clear D. The CDR3 is 11 amino acids. Trimming shortened V by 4 bases and J by 8 bases, and 9 bases separated the two germline ends. Per the germline V gene, CDR1 is SGHKS and CDR2 is YYEKEE (reference sequence). This CDR3 is CASSLGTTQYF. Here the CDR3 DNA reads TGTGCCAGCAGCCTCGGTACCACCCAGTACTTC.

This chain links TRBV7-2 with TRBJ1-2, with D possibly TRBD1 on 5 matching bases. CDR3 size: 14 residues. Deletions cut 5 bases from V and 2 bases from J, with 12 bases between. CDR1 SGHTA and CDR2 FQGNSA come from the germline V gene. The CDR3 sequence: CASSPGDSNYGYTF. The CDR3 DNA is TGTGCCAGCAGCCCCGGAGACAGCAACTATGGCTACACCTTC.

In the case of this clone: This sample includes further DNA sequences coding for the same CDR3. The rearrangement joins TRBV7-8 to TRBJ2-7; TRBD1 matches at 7 bases. Losses at the gene ends were 7 bases for V and 5 bases for J; bases not matched to a gene: 11. The CDR3 length is 14 residues. CDR1 SGHVS and CDR2 FQNEAQ come from the germline V gene. CDR3 coding DNA: TGTGCCAGCACGCCCAGACAGGGTGTTCACGAGCAGTACTTC. This gives the protein CASTPRQGVHEQYF.

V usage is TRBV10-2 and J usage is TRBJ1-2; possible D gene TRBD1, 6 bases. CDR1 is WSHSY, CDR2 SAAADI, per germline. Trimming took off 2 bases at V and 4 bases at J, with 14 bases between the two ends. The CDR3 has 15 residues. The CDR3 DNA follows: TGCGCCAGCAGTGAGGGCCCGGGACACCTCTATGGCTACACCTTC. Translated, it gives CASSEGPGHLYGYTF.

This clone has just one count. The chain carries TRBV5-8 and TRBJ2-7; possible D gene TRBD2, 5 bases. Germline V gives CDR1 SGHTS, CDR2 YDEGEE. This CDR3 has 11 amino acids. The germline V and J ends were trimmed by 1 base and 7 bases, with 6 bases remaining between them. The DNA for the CDR3 is TGTGCCAGCAGCTTGAGCGGAGAGCAGTACTTC. The encoded protein is CASSLSGEQYF.

J is TRBJ2-3 and V is TRBV7-2, with TRBD2 as a possible D gene (6 bases). V dropped 5 bases and J dropped 2 bases, with 8 bases sitting between them. The CDR3 covers 13 residues. Germline V gives CDR1 SGHTA, CDR2 FQGNSA. CDR3 nucleotide sequence: TGTGCCAGCAGCAGGGACTTCACAGATACGCAGTATTTT. Translated: CASSRDFTDTQYF.

V usage is TRBV9 and J usage is TRBJ1-3; D is unresolved. V lost 2 bases and J lost 0, with 9 bases in between. CDR3 length equals 15 residues. CDR1 and CDR2 (germline): SGDLS, YYNGEE. The CDR3 DNA reads TGTGCCAGCAGCGTTGACACCTTCTCTGGAAACACCATATATTTT. Amino acids: CASSVDTFSGNTIYF.

This clone was counted only a few times. This rearrangement joins TRBV7-2 to TRBJ2-5; the D gene is possibly TRBD1 (5 bases). CDR3 size: 15 residues. Trimming took off 5 bases at V and 1 base at J, with 14 bases between the two ends. Germline V gene lookup returns CDR1 SGHTA and CDR2 FQGNSA. DNA for the CDR3: TGTGCCAGCAGCCAATACGAAGGGGTCCAAGAGACCCAGTACTTC. Translating gives CASSQYEGVQETQYF. Looking up the rest from reference TRBV7-2 and TRBJ2-5 gives the full variable domain: GAGVSQSPSNKVTEKGKDVELRCDPISGHTALYWYRQSLGQGLEFLIYFQGNSAPDKSGLPSDRFSAERTGGSVSTLTIQRTQQEDSAVYLCASSQYEGVQETQYFGPGTRLLVL.

In its sample, this clone was seen once. The CDR3 region is CASSPGGLSTDTQYF. Written as DNA, the CDR3 is TGTGCCAGCAGCCCCGGGGGTCTTAGCACAGATACGCAGTATTTT. This rearrangement joins TRBV13 to TRBJ2-3; TRBD2 is a possible D gene (6 bases). Trimming removed 5 bases at V and 0 bases at J, with 12 bases between. CDR3 size: 15 residues. CDR1 and CDR2 from the germline V gene are PRHDT and FYEKMQ (reference sequence).

The CDR3 sequence is CASSPSGGPYNEQFF. The CDR3 DNA is TGTGCCAGCAGCCCCTCGGGGGGCCCTTACAATGAGCAGTTCTTC. The chain uses TRBV7-9 and TRBJ2-1; possibly TRBD2 for D (7 bases). Looked up from germline, CDR1 is SEHNR and CDR2 is FQNEAQ (reference sequence). Between the trimmed V and J ends, which lost 5 bases and 4 bases, there was a span of 15 bases. The CDR3 is made up of 15 amino acids.

The chain carries TRBV29-1 and TRBJ2-1; the D gene is possibly TRBD1 (6 bases). Germline V gene lookup returns CDR1 SQVTM and CDR2 ANQGSEA. The CDR3 is 12 residues long. Trimming left V 5 bases short and J 4 bases short, with 9 bases between. DNA of the CDR3: TGCAGCGTTCCTGACAGGTACAATGAGCAGTTCTTC. This codes for CSVPDRYNEQFF.

This clone occurred once. CDR3 sequence reads: CATSRDRNTEAFF. DNA for the CDR3: TGTGCCACCAGCAGAGATAGGAACACTGAAGCTTTCTTT. V and J are TRBV15 and TRBJ1-1; D gene uncertain. The CDR3 has 13 amino acids. Trimming took off 0 bases at V and 1 base at J, with 3 bases between the two ends. Germline loops: CDR1 LNHNV, CDR2 YYDKDF (reference sequence).

The V and J genes are TRBV10-3 and TRBJ1-3; 9 positions agree with TRBD1. CDR3 length: 19 amino acids. Unmatched junction bases numbered 17, after V lost 4 bases and J lost 4 bases. Germline V gene data show CDR1 as ENHRY and CDR2 as SYGVKD. The DNA for the CDR3 is TGTGCCATCAGTGGTCTATCAGCCCACGGACAGGGGAAAGGAAACACCATATATTTT. This encodes CAISGLSAHGQGKGNTIYF.

The rearrangement uses TRBV19 and TRBJ1-2, with D possibly being TRBD1 (5 bases). The CDR3 runs 16 residues. V lost 1 base, J lost 5 bases, and 17 bases lay in between. Germline CDR1 reads LNHDA; CDR2 reads SQIVND (reference sequence). The CDR3 nucleotides are TGTGCCAGTAGTATAGTTAGCTCCCCAGGGTTATATGGCTACACCTTC. Amino acid sequence: CASSIVSSPGLYGYTF.

This clone has a handful of counts. The rearrangement links TRBV5-6 to TRBJ2-1; unclear D gene. The CDR3 is 12 residues long. The germline V gene has CDR1 SGHDT and CDR2 YYEEEE. The V gene lost 0 bases and the J gene lost 5 bases, with 3 bases spanning the gap. The CDR3 DNA is TGTGCCAGCAGCTTGGGTAACAATGAGCAGTTCTTC. It codes for CASSLGNNEQFF.

By proportion, this clone is large. The rearrangement joins TRBV7-9 to TRBJ1-5, with unresolved D. From germline, CDR1 is SEHNR and CDR2 FQNEAQ (reference sequence). The CDR3 loop spans 12 amino acids. V lost 0 bases and J lost 6, with 3 bases in between. DNA for the CDR3: TGTGCCAGCAGCTTAGCGCCTCAGCCCCAGCATTTT. Translation: CASSLAPQPQHF.

This clone is a singleton in its sample. V gene TRBV5-1 combines with J gene TRBJ2-2; TRBD1 matches at 11 bases. This CDR3 spans 15 amino acids. The V gene end was trimmed by 4 bases and the J gene end by 5 bases; junction bases not matched to a gene: 4. Germline loops: CDR1 SGHRS, CDR2 YFSETQ. DNA for the CDR3: TGCGCCAGCAGCCCCGGACAGGGGGCGACCGGGGAGCTGTTTTTT. Protein: CASSPGQGATGELFF. The entire variable domain, with the rest obtained from reference TRBV5-1 and TRBJ2-2, is as follows: KAGVTQTPRYLIKTRGQQVTLSCSPISGHRSVSWYQQTPGQGLQFLFEYFSETQRNKGNFPGRFSGRQFSNSRSEMNVSTLELGDSALYLCASSPGQGATGELFFGEGSRLTVL.

DNA of the CDR3: TGTGCCAGCAGCCGAACCGGGCCGCTGAACACTGAAGCTTTCTTT. Translated, it gives CASSRTGPLNTEAFF. The chain carries TRBV7-9 and TRBJ1-1; D ambiguous. V lost 5 bases, J lost 0 bases, and 13 bases lay in between. Germline lookup yields CDR1 SEHNR and CDR2 FQNEAQ (reference sequence). The CDR3 covers 15 residues.

This chain links TRBV7-9 with TRBJ2-1; TRBD2 is a possible D gene (5 bases). Germline V lookup: CDR1 SEHNR, CDR2 FQNEAQ (reference sequence). There are 13 residues in the CDR3. With 6 bases removed from V and 5 bases from J, the gap between germline ends came to 11 bases. The CDR3 loop reads CASSPEGNNEQFF. The CDR3, as DNA: TGTGCCAGCAGTCCCGAGGGAAACAATGAGCAGTTCTTC.

The chain combines TRBV18 with TRBJ1-2; 8 bases map to TRBD1. The germline V gene encodes CDR1 KGHSH and CDR2 LQKENI. V shed 3 bases, J shed 4 bases, and the junction held 4 bases outside the gene matches. The CDR3 length is 14 residues. The CDR3, as DNA: TGTGCCAGCTCACCGAGGGACAGGACCTATGGCTACACCTTC. This gives the protein CASSPRDRTYGYTF.

This sequence joins TRBV28 and TRBJ2-3; D is uncertain. Germline-derived CDR1 and CDR2 are MDHEN and SYDVKM. V was cut by 3 bases and J by 2 bases, with 9 bases left in between. The CDR3 covers 14 residues. CDR3 residues: CASSFTRITDTQYF. The CDR3 DNA sequence: TGTGCCAGCAGTTTCACGAGAATCACAGATACGCAGTATTTT.

J is TRBJ2-7 and V is TRBV28; 7 bases match TRBD2. Germline CDR1 and CDR2: MDHEN and SYDVKM. The V gene end was trimmed by 6 bases and the J gene end by 5 bases; junction bases not matched to a gene: 7. The CDR3 extends over 13 amino acids. The CDR3 sequence: CASRREGGDEQYF. The CDR3 DNA reads as TGTGCCAGCAGAAGGGAGGGAGGTGACGAGCAGTACTTC. Drawing the rest from reference TRBV28 and TRBJ2-7, the complete variable domain is DVKVTQSSRYLVKRTGEKVFLECVQDMDHENMFWYRQDPGLGLRLIYFSYDVKMKEKGDIPEGYSVSREKKERFSLILESASTNQTSMYLCASRREGGDEQYFGPGTRLTVT.

The V gene is TRBV4-1, the J gene TRBJ2-3; possibly TRBD2 for D (6 bases). The V gene's germline CDR1 is MGHRA and CDR2 YSYEKL. This CDR3 spans 15 amino acids. V was trimmed by 4 bases and J by 0 bases, leaving 11 bases between them. CDR3 bases: TGCGCCAGCAGCCTTAGCGGTGCTAGCACAGATACGCAGTATTTT. Translation: CASSLSGASTDTQYF.

This clone has a handful of counts. V is TRBV2 and J is TRBJ1-5, with a possible D match to TRBD1 (5 bases). Trimming took off 11 bases at V and 12 bases at J, with 23 bases between the two ends. The germline CDR1 and CDR2 sequences are SNHLY and FYNNEI. The length of the CDR3 is 13 residues. CDR3 coding DNA: TGTGCCTCTGAGGACGGAACCGGGGCCCGCCAGCATTTT. Amino acids: CASEDGTGARQHF.

V and J are TRBV5-4 and TRBJ1-1; the D gene is possibly TRBD1 (6 bases). V gave up 2 bases and J gave up 4 bases, with 12 bases separating them. Germline V lookup: CDR1 SGHNT, CDR2 YYREEE (reference sequence). The CDR3 spans 14 residues. The CDR3 region is CASSFGRGGTEAFF. In DNA form, the CDR3 reads TGTGCCAGCAGCTTTGGGAGAGGGGGCACTGAAGCTTTCTTT.